A single sample gave rise to the 3 T cell receptor beta chains below, sequenced in a study of blood T cell repertoires in COVID-19. The method was immunoSEQ multiplex PCR; TCRdb's version includes in-frame clones alone and lacks a portion of them. The sample lists about 160,000 clones; approximately 88% were seen once. The sequenced material came from peripheral blood. These receptors were collected from a woman older than 75 with active or convalescent COVID-19.

CDR3 in DNA: TGCGCCAGCAGCTTGGGGGGAAGAAGACAGGTCAACACCGGGGAGCTGTTTTTT. Translated: CASSLGGRRQVNTGELFF. The chain joins TRBV5-1 to TRBJ2-2, with D possibly matching TRBD1 (6 bases). Germline lookup yields CDR1 SGHRS and CDR2 YFSETQ. V shed 0 bases and J shed 2 bases, with 17 bases lying between them. The CDR3 sequence is 18 residues long.

This clone came up a few times. The chain combines TRBV2 with TRBJ1-5; 8 nucleotides line up with TRBD1. This CDR3 has 15 amino acids. The germline gives CDR1 SNHLY, CDR2 FYNNEI. Trimming cost V 5 bases and J 7 bases; bases outside gene matches: 10. The CDR3 loop is CASSQDRGKDQPQHF. DNA of the CDR3: TGTGCCAGCAGTCAAGACAGGGGTAAAGACCAGCCCCAGCATTTT.

V usage is TRBV5-4 and J usage is TRBJ2-2, with 9 nucleotides matching TRBD1. Germline loops: CDR1 SGHNT, CDR2 YYREEE (reference sequence). CDR3 length: 16 amino acids. V shed 4 bases, J shed 1 base, and the junction held 5 bases outside the gene matches. As DNA, the CDR3 is TGTGCCAGCAGCCCACCGGGACAGGGGAACACCGGGGAGCTGTTTTTT. Protein sequence: CASSPPGQGNTGELFF.